The clone carrying this T cell receptor (beta chain) has more than one count but fewer than ten. Its antigen is unidentified. Naive CD4+ cells had CD25+ Tregs removed. Constant-region reverse primers amplified full-length variable regions, followed by semi-nested Nested Universal Primer A PCR. TCRdb re-called the 5' RACE reads with MiXCR, one entry per CDR3 protein. The sample lists fewer than 8,500 distinct CDR3 sequences; about 70% were seen once. The CDR3 length is 14 residues. V was clipped by 3 bases and J by 6 bases, with 12 bases between them. Germline values: CDR1 MRHNA, CDR2 SNTAGT. Findings of the study overall: Tumor Treg TCRs overlapped most with tumor naive CD4+ cells. Tumor memory CD4+ T cell TCR gene usage clustered with blood and lymph node memory CD4+ cells and lymph node naive CD4+ cells.

What was sequenced was tumor-infiltrating naive CD4+ T cells sorted from the breast tumor. Subset denoted: naive CD4+ T cells, CD4+CD45RA+CD25-. V is TRBV6-4 and J is TRBJ2-1; D is tentatively TRBD1 or TRBD2 (5 bases each). This TCR was recovered from a female donor with breast cancer. CDR3 nucleotide sequence: TGTGCCAGCAGTGAACGCCGGGACGGCAATGAGCAGTTCTTC. This gives the protein CASSERRDGNEQFF.